This TCR beta chain was sequenced during a study of blood T cell repertoires in COVID-19. The overall study: Sources were T cells, B-cell-depleted T cells, or PBMCs; the material itself was cDNA or gDNA.

V was trimmed by 1 base and J by 10 bases, leaving 11 bases between them. The CDR3 has 13 amino acids. Germline V gene sequence: CDR1 GTSNPN, CDR2 SVGIG (reference sequence). In the study's own analysis: Nucleated cell counts were estimated from reference gene primer amplification. The repertoire was sequenced with immunoSEQ multiplex PCR; TCRdb's copy has only in-frame clones and lacks some. V, J and clone size are taken as reported in that table, and D and trimming were inferred from the DNA itself. The sample records hundreds of thousands of clones, roughly 90% being singletons. This clonotype was sampled from a woman aged 45-65 years who had recovered from COVID-19. The chain combines TRBV30 with TRBJ1-6; maybe TRBD1 (5 bases). The sequenced sample was peripheral blood. Here the CDR3 reads CAWSEEGTSPLHF. CDR3 bases: TGTGCCTGGAGTGAGGAGGGGACCTCACCCCTCCACTTT.